A selection of T cell receptor beta chains follows, all from one sample in a study of response to subunit inactivated influenza vaccine. From the RT-PCR reads, TCRdb called clonotypes with MiXCR, one entry per CDR3 protein. The data hold approximately 520,000 distinct CDR3 sequences, with less than 30% observed a single time. Sample: CD4+ T cells sorted from PBMCs, taken about 5 days after vaccination. Receptors originate from a man aged 45 to 65 who received an inactivated influenza vaccine. Each CDR3 is given with its conserved first and last residue. D genes are given only for firm matches. Not all rows give a size; the values are once, few, many and, for expanded clones, a class.

d_call: TRBD2; v_call: TRBV12-3/TRBV12-4; j_call: TRBJ2-7; clone_size: -; cdr3_nt: TGTGCCAGCAGGAAAGCGGGGGGTCTACTCTACGAGCAGTACTTC; cdr3_aa: CASRKAGGLLYEQYF
d_call: -; v_call: TRBV5-1; j_call: TRBJ2-2; clone_size: few; cdr3_nt: TGCGCCAGCAGCTTGGACCCGGGGTCGGTCACCGGGGAGCTGTTTTTT; cdr3_aa: CASSLDPGSVTGELFF
d_call: -; v_call: TRBV12-3/TRBV12-4; j_call: TRBJ2-5; clone_size: few; cdr3_nt: TGTGCCAGCAGTTTAGGGGACACCATTAGGGCCCAAGAGACCCAGTACTTC; cdr3_aa: CASSLGDTIRAQETQYF
d_call: -; v_call: TRBV6-1; j_call: TRBJ1-1; clone_size: -; cdr3_nt: TGTGCCAGCAGTGAATCGTGGAACACTGAAGCTTTCTTT; cdr3_aa: CASSESWNTEAFF
d_call: -; v_call: TRBV20-1; j_call: TRBJ1-3; clone_size: -; cdr3_nt: TGCAGTGCTAGACGCGCCGACTCTGGAAACACCATATATTTT; cdr3_aa: CSARRADSGNTIYF
d_call: -; v_call: TRBV9; j_call: TRBJ2-1; clone_size: few; cdr3_nt: TGTGCCAGCAGCGTAGAGCCAACTCGGAGCAATGAGCAGTTCTTC; cdr3_aa: CASSVEPTRSNEQFF
d_call: -; v_call: TRBV7-3; j_call: TRBJ2-2; clone_size: few; cdr3_nt: TGTGCCAGCAGCTTAACCCCGGACAAAGCGAACACCGGGGAGCTGTTTTTT; cdr3_aa: CASSLTPDKANTGELFF
d_call: -; v_call: TRBV29-1; j_call: TRBJ2-7; clone_size: -; cdr3_nt: TGCAGCGTTGCCCTATTAAAACAGGGTGCCGAGCAGTACTTC; cdr3_aa: CSVALLKQGAEQYF
d_call: -; v_call: TRBV28; j_call: TRBJ2-1; clone_size: many; cdr3_nt: TGTGCCAGCAGTTTAGGTGGTCAGACCTACAATGAGCAGTTCTTC; cdr3_aa: CASSLGGQTYNEQFF
d_call: TRBD2; v_call: TRBV7-2; j_call: TRBJ2-1; clone_size: few; cdr3_nt: TGTGCCAGCAGCCAGACTAGCGGGGGGGCCGGGCAGTTCTTC; cdr3_aa: CASSQTSGGAGQFF
d_call: -; v_call: TRBV28; j_call: TRBJ2-1; clone_size: many; cdr3_nt: TGTGCCAGCAGTACCCCTCTCCTAGCGTCCAATTACAATGAGCAGTTCTTC; cdr3_aa: CASSTPLLASNYNEQFF
d_call: TRBD1; v_call: TRBV10-3; j_call: TRBJ2-7; clone_size: -; cdr3_nt: TGTGCCACCGCGACCGGGACAGGGGGTGACGAGCAGTACTTC; cdr3_aa: CATATGTGGDEQYF
d_call: -; v_call: TRBV7-2; j_call: TRBJ2-3; clone_size: -; cdr3_nt: TGTGCCAGCAGCTTAGCACGGGTTAGCACAGATACGCAGTATTTT; cdr3_aa: CASSLARVSTDTQYF
d_call: -; v_call: TRBV15; j_call: TRBJ2-3; clone_size: -; cdr3_nt: TGTGCCACCAGCAGAGTCAAGGGGGATACGCAGTATTTT; cdr3_aa: CATSRVKGDTQYF
d_call: TRBD2; v_call: TRBV24-1; j_call: TRBJ2-1; clone_size: few; cdr3_nt: TGTGCCACCAGTGGCCAGCGGGGCGGTTTCTACAATGAGCAGTTCTTC; cdr3_aa: CATSGQRGGFYNEQFF
d_call: TRBD1; v_call: TRBV20-1; j_call: TRBJ2-3; clone_size: many; cdr3_nt: TGCAGTGCTAGAGGGACAGGGGGCACAGATACGCAGTATTTT; cdr3_aa: CSARGTGGTDTQYF
d_call: -; v_call: TRBV6-1; j_call: TRBJ1-1; clone_size: -; cdr3_nt: TGTGCCAGCAAGATTGACGGGATGAACACTGAAGCTTTCTTT; cdr3_aa: CASKIDGMNTEAFF
d_call: -; v_call: TRBV20-1; j_call: TRBJ2-1; clone_size: few; cdr3_nt: TGCAGTGCTAGGGGGCAGGGGATTTACAATGAGCAGTTCTTC; cdr3_aa: CSARGQGIYNEQFF
d_call: TRBD2; v_call: TRBV7-9; j_call: TRBJ2-7; clone_size: -; cdr3_nt: TGTGCCAGCAGCCCTTTTTTTCAGCGGGAGATTTACTACGAGCAGTACTTC; cdr3_aa: CASSPFFQREIYYEQYF
d_call: -; v_call: TRBV25-1; j_call: TRBJ2-5; clone_size: -; cdr3_nt: TGTGCCAGCAGTGATGGCGGGGTGAAGACCCAGTACTTC; cdr3_aa: CASSDGGVKTQYF
d_call: TRBD1; v_call: TRBV20-1; j_call: TRBJ1-1; clone_size: few; cdr3_nt: TGCAGTGCTATCGAGGGGGCGAACACTGAAGCTTTCTTT; cdr3_aa: CSAIEGANTEAFF
d_call: -; v_call: TRBV7-9; j_call: TRBJ1-4; clone_size: -; cdr3_nt: TGTGCCAGCAGCTTAGCGGGTCGGATGGGGGAAAAACTGTTTTTT; cdr3_aa: CASSLAGRMGEKLFF
d_call: TRBD1; v_call: TRBV4-2; j_call: TRBJ1-2; clone_size: few; cdr3_nt: TGTGCCAGCAGCCAAGATCCCGGGACAGTTGTTAACTATGGCTACACCTTC; cdr3_aa: CASSQDPGTVVNYGYTF
d_call: TRBD1; v_call: TRBV19; j_call: TRBJ2-3; clone_size: -; cdr3_nt: TGTGCCAGTAGTTCTTCTACAGGGGTCTCCGGCACAGATACGCAGTATTTT; cdr3_aa: CASSSSTGVSGTDTQYF
d_call: TRBD2; v_call: TRBV9; j_call: TRBJ2-1; clone_size: once; cdr3_nt: TGTGCCAGCAGCGTAGGTGGGACTAGCGGGAACAATGAGCAGTTCTTC; cdr3_aa: CASSVGGTSGNNEQFF
d_call: -; v_call: TRBV20-1; j_call: TRBJ1-1; clone_size: few; cdr3_nt: TGCAGTGCTACAGGAAGGTGGACTGAAGCTTTCTTT; cdr3_aa: CSATGRWTEAFF
d_call: TRBD2; v_call: TRBV5-1; j_call: TRBJ2-2; clone_size: few; cdr3_nt: TGCGCCAGCAGCTCCACTAGCGGGAGTTCCACCGGGGAGCTGTTTTTT; cdr3_aa: CASSSTSGSSTGELFF
d_call: TRBD1; v_call: TRBV12-3/TRBV12-4; j_call: TRBJ2-1; clone_size: few; cdr3_nt: TGTGCCAGCAGTCCGCGACAGGGTTGGAATGAGCAGTTCTTC; cdr3_aa: CASSPRQGWNEQFF
d_call: -; v_call: TRBV6-5; j_call: TRBJ2-1; clone_size: many; cdr3_nt: TGTGCCAGCAGTTACTCTTCCGGCCTAACTTACAATGAGCAGTTCTTC; cdr3_aa: CASSYSSGLTYNEQFF
d_call: TRBD2; v_call: TRBV9; j_call: TRBJ2-1; clone_size: once; cdr3_nt: TGTGCCAGCAGCTCCACCCTTAGCGGGAGGGCCAGAGGTGAGCAGTTCTTC; cdr3_aa: CASSSTLSGRARGEQFF
d_call: -; v_call: TRBV7-9; j_call: TRBJ1-4; clone_size: -; cdr3_nt: TGTGCCAGCAGCTTAGATTACCCTAAACTGTTTTTT; cdr3_aa: CASSLDYPKLFF
d_call: -; v_call: TRBV7-2; j_call: TRBJ2-1; clone_size: few; cdr3_nt: TGTGCCAGCAGCTTAGCTTTCGGGAGCTCCTACAATGAGCAGTTCTTC; cdr3_aa: CASSLAFGSSYNEQFF
d_call: -; v_call: TRBV13; j_call: TRBJ2-2; clone_size: -; cdr3_nt: TGTGCCAGCAGCCACGACGGAACCCTGAGCACCGGGGAGCTGTTTTTT; cdr3_aa: CASSHDGTLSTGELFF
d_call: -; v_call: TRBV20-1; j_call: TRBJ2-5; clone_size: few; cdr3_nt: TGCAGTGCTAGAGGCGGGGAAGAGACCCAGTACTTC; cdr3_aa: CSARGGEETQYF
d_call: TRBD1; v_call: TRBV4-3; j_call: TRBJ2-2; clone_size: few; cdr3_nt: TGCGCCAGCAGCCAAGAGCGGACAGGGGTCGGGGAGCTGTTTTTT; cdr3_aa: CASSQERTGVGELFF
d_call: TRBD2; v_call: TRBV27; j_call: TRBJ2-3; clone_size: -; cdr3_nt: TGTGCCAGCAGGAAAAGCGGGGGGGCCGTGCGAGATACGCAGTATTTT; cdr3_aa: CASRKSGGAVRDTQYF
d_call: -; v_call: TRBV6-2/TRBV6-3; j_call: TRBJ2-7; clone_size: -; cdr3_nt: TGTGCCAGCAGTTACAGGAGGGCCTGGTACTTC; cdr3_aa: CASSYRRAWYF
d_call: -; v_call: TRBV4-3; j_call: TRBJ2-2; clone_size: -; cdr3_nt: TGCGCCAGCAGCCTCGGGGCGCAGAACACCGGGGAGCTGTTTTTT; cdr3_aa: CASSLGAQNTGELFF
d_call: TRBD2; v_call: TRBV5-1; j_call: TRBJ2-4; clone_size: -; cdr3_nt: TGCGCCAGCAAGGGACTAGCGGGGGACATTCAGTACTTC; cdr3_aa: CASKGLAGDIQYF
d_call: TRBD1; v_call: TRBV28; j_call: TRBJ1-1; clone_size: -; cdr3_nt: TGTGCCAGCAAATCTACAGGGGACGCTTTCTTT; cdr3_aa: CASKSTGDAFF
d_call: -; v_call: TRBV15; j_call: TRBJ2-7; clone_size: few; cdr3_nt: TGTGCCACCAGCAGAGGACCGGGCGTGAGGGACGAGCAGTACTTC; cdr3_aa: CATSRGPGVRDEQYF
d_call: -; v_call: TRBV7-9; j_call: TRBJ2-3; clone_size: few; cdr3_nt: TGTGCCAGCAGCCGGGGGACCGCCTCAGATACGCAGTATTTT; cdr3_aa: CASSRGTASDTQYF